This T cell receptor beta chain was identified during a study of blood T cell repertoires in COVID-19. Study context: Sites in the United States, Italy and Spain provided acute and convalescent COVID-19 samples. PBMCs, B-cell-depleted T cells, or T cells provided the cDNA or gDNA that made up the material.

Germline V lookup: CDR1 LGHDT, CDR2 YNNKEL (reference sequence). This CDR3 is built from 16 residues. V lost 4 bases to trimming and J lost 8 bases; unmatched junction nucleotides: 5. Per the original methods: Reference gene primers were amplified, and this amplification served to estimate nucleated cell counts. TCRdb's table, derived via immunoSEQ multiplex PCR, lists solely in-frame clones and lacks some. The V and J calls and clone size are taken from that table; D and trimming were inferred from the DNA. The sample holds about 98,000 clones; more than 70% are singletons and the top ten take approximately 25%.

The sequencing sample was made of peripheral blood. The clonotype originates from a man between 65 and 85 years old with acute or convalescent COVID-19. The rearrangement uses TRBV3-1 (or the pseudogene TRBV3-2) and TRBJ2-1; 16 bases line up with TRBD2. Written as DNA, the CDR3 is TGTGCCAGCAGCCTACCGGGACTAGCGGGAGGGGATGAGCAGTTCTTC. As protein: CASSLPGLAGGDEQFF.